Below are 30 T cell receptor beta chains sequenced from a single sample in a study of shared T cell receptors in the human thymus. Generated by immunoSEQ multiplex PCR, the TCRdb table keeps only in-frame clones and is missing some. The sample lists hundreds of thousands of clones, approximately 87% occurring once. A further study also used this sample, focusing on human thymus T cells.

Specimen: thymocytes. Every receptor here comes from a boy younger than two with a congenital heart defect.

This chain uses TRBV4-1 with TRBJ2-1; unclear D gene. This CDR3 region has 16 residues. V lost 0 bases and J lost 1, with 10 bases in between. Looked up from germline, CDR1 is MGHRA and CDR2 is YSYEKL. CDR3 coding DNA: TGCGCCAGCAGCCAAGATGCAGGAAGATCCTACAATGAGCAGTTCTTC. Translating it yields CASSQDAGRSYNEQFF.

This clone is a singleton in its sample. V usage is TRBV11-2 and J usage is TRBJ2-1; D perhaps matches TRBD1 (6 bases). The CDR3 is 16 amino acids. The V gene lost 5 bases and the J gene lost 1 base, with 15 bases spanning the gap. Germline values: CDR1 SGHAT, CDR2 FQNNGV. This CDR3 is CASSTGQQPSYNEQFF. As DNA, the CDR3 is TGTGCCAGCAGCACGGGACAACAGCCTTCCTACAATGAGCAGTTCTTC.

The chain employs TRBV20-1 and TRBJ2-2; the D gene is possibly TRBD1 (5 bases). The ends were cut back, 1 base at V and 11 bases at J, with 8 bases in the middle. The CDR3 is 11 amino acids. CDR1 DFQATT and CDR2 SNEGSKA come from the germline V gene (reference sequence). CDR3: CSARGTGELFF. The CDR3 DNA sequence: TGCAGTGCTAGAGGTACAGGCGAGCTGTTTTTT.

This clone was detected only once. The gene calls are TRBV25-1 and TRBJ1-2; a possible D gene is TRBD1 (5 bases). Germline V CDR1 and CDR2: MGHDK, SYGVNS. Trimming left V 1 base short and J 5 bases short, with 17 bases between. The CDR3 loop spans 16 amino acids. The chain's CDR3 is CASSESGRDGDYGYTF. The CDR3 nucleotides are TGTGCCAGCAGTGAATCCGGGAGGGACGGAGATTATGGCTACACCTTC.

The chain carries TRBV7-2 and TRBJ2-3, with TRBD2 identical over 10 bases. With V trimmed by 6 bases and J by 4 bases, 7 bases remained unmatched. The length of the CDR3 is 15 residues. Germline V gene data show CDR1 as SGHTA and CDR2 as FQGNSA. The CDR3 DNA reads as TGTGCCAGCAGATCTAGCGGGAGAGTTGCAGATACGCAGTATTTT. Amino acid sequence: CASRSSGRVADTQYF. Combining the CDR3 with reference TRBV7-2 and TRBJ2-3 gives the whole variable domain GAGVSQSPSNKVTEKGKDVELRCDPISGHTALYWYRQSLGQGLEFLIYFQGNSAPDKSGLPSDRFSAERTGGSVSTLTIQRTQQEDSAVYLCASRSSGRVADTQYFGPGTRLTVL.

V gene TRBV13 combines with J gene TRBJ1-2, with D tentatively TRBD1 (5 bases). In germline, CDR1 is PRHDT, CDR2 FYEKMQ (reference sequence). This CDR3 region has 16 residues. V gave up 2 bases and J gave up 5 bases, with 18 bases separating them. Here the CDR3 DNA reads TGTGCCAGCAGCTTAAATGGGCGGGACGACTTTTATGGCTACACCTTC. Protein sequence: CASSLNGRDDFYGYTF.

The chain carries TRBV5-1 and TRBJ1-2, with D tentatively TRBD1 (5 bases). Germline V CDR1 and CDR2: SGHRS, YFSETQ. V was clipped by 0 bases and J by 8 bases, with 17 bases between them. This CDR3 has 15 residues. DNA of the CDR3: TGCGCCAGCAGCTTGGAAGCAGGTGGGGCTCTGGGCTACACCTTC. Amino acids: CASSLEAGGALGYTF.

The CDR3 sequence: CASSSPSGRPIYEQYF. The CDR3 bases are TGTGCCAGCAGCTCGCCTAGCGGGAGGCCTATCTACGAGCAGTACTTC. The chain is built from TRBV5-6 and TRBJ2-7, with 11 nucleotides matching TRBD2. V shed 3 bases, J shed 3 bases, and the junction held 8 bases outside the gene matches. This CDR3 spans 16 amino acids. Germline V CDR1 and CDR2: SGHDT, YYEEEE.

The chain links TRBV4-3 to TRBJ2-2, with D perhaps matching TRBD1 (6 bases). Germline assignment: CDR1 LGHNA and CDR2 YSLEER. The germline V and J ends were trimmed by 1 base and 4 bases, with 13 bases remaining between them. The CDR3 spans 16 residues. CDR3: CASSQGGQASTGELFF. In DNA, the CDR3 is TGCGCCAGCAGCCAAGGGGGGCAGGCGAGCACCGGGGAGCTGTTTTTT.

This rearrangement joins TRBV27 to TRBJ2-1; D unclear. Trimming took 3 bases from V and 2 from J, leaving 14 bases between them. CDR1 MNHEY and CDR2 SMNVEV come from the germline V gene (reference sequence). The CDR3 consists of 16 residues. The CDR3 nucleotides are TGTGCCAGCAGTTTCTCAAACATCCCCCCCTACAATGAGCAGTTCTTC. It is translated as CASSFSNIPPYNEQFF.

CDR3: CATSRGGSWAKNIQYF. The CDR3 DNA reads TGTGCCACCTCGCGGGGGGGGTCGTGGGCCAAAAACATTCAGTACTTC. The chain combines TRBV28 with TRBJ2-4; 9 nucleotides line up with TRBD2. Trimming cost V 10 bases and J 1 base; bases outside gene matches: 11. The CDR3 has 16 amino acids. The germline gives CDR1 MDHEN, CDR2 SYDVKM. The full variable domain, in which reference TRBV28 and TRBJ2-4 provide the parts outside the CDR3, is DVKVTQSSRYLVKRTGEKVFLECVQDMDHENMFWYRQDPGLGLRLIYFSYDVKMKEKGDIPEGYSVSREKKERFSLILESASTNQTSMYLCATSRGGSWAKNIQYFGAGTRLSVL.

J is TRBJ2-1 and V is TRBV9; 11 positions match TRBD2. Germline-derived CDR1 and CDR2 are SGDLS and YYNGEE. Trimming removed 0 bases from V and 8 bases from J; junction bases left unmatched: 7. The CDR3 length is 16 residues. The CDR3 sequence: CASSVEASGRLDEQFF. The CDR3 bases are TGTGCCAGCAGCGTAGAGGCTAGCGGGAGGTTGGATGAGCAGTTCTTC.

The chain recombines TRBV15 with TRBJ1-3, with D unclear. The CDR3 sequence is 16 residues long. The germline CDR1 and CDR2 sequences are LNHNV and YYDKDF (reference sequence). V lost 0 bases to trimming and J lost 9 bases, with 18 bases between them. DNA for the CDR3: TGTGCCACCAGCAGAGAGGGTAGTGGAGGGTTTGGCACCATATATTTT. Translation: CATSREGSGGFGTIYF.

This sequence joins TRBV9 and TRBJ2-3, with 7 bases aligning to TRBD2. The CDR3 sequence is 14 residues long. V trimming: 0 bases; J trimming: 3 bases; junction bases outside the gene matches: 1. Germline loops: CDR1 SGDLS, CDR2 YYNGEE. In DNA, the CDR3 is TGTGCCAGCAGCGTAGTAGCGGGTACAGATACGCAGTATTTT. The encoded protein is CASSVVAGTDTQYF.

The V gene is TRBV18, the J gene TRBJ2-7; 8 nucleotides align to TRBD1. Germline trimming cut 3 bases from V and 2 bases from J; bases unmatched to any gene: 6. In germline, CDR1 is KGHSH, CDR2 LQKENI. The CDR3 is 15 residues long. CDR3 sequence reads: CASSPGTGYTYEQYF. The CDR3 nucleotides are TGTGCCAGCTCACCCGGGACAGGCTATACCTACGAGCAGTACTTC.

CDR3 in amino acids: CASSLSNRDHQPQHF. The CDR3 coding sequence is TGTGCCAGCAGTTTATCGAACAGGGATCATCAGCCCCAGCATTTT. This chain joins TRBV27 and TRBJ1-5; possibly TRBD1 for D (6 bases). V was shortened by 0 bases and J by 5 bases, with 11 bases between the two germline ends. The CDR3 has 15 residues. The germline V gene has CDR1 MNHEY and CDR2 SMNVEV (reference sequence).

The chain combines TRBV9 with TRBJ2-2, with 10 bases aligning to TRBD2. In germline, CDR1 is SGDLS, CDR2 YYNGEE. The CDR3 has 16 amino acids. Trimming cost V 0 bases and J 7 bases; bases outside gene matches: 6. The CDR3 coding sequence is TGTGCCAGCAGCGTAGAAGCGGGAGGGCCCCACGGGGAGCTGTTTTTT. The encoded protein is CASSVEAGGPHGELFF. The entire variable domain, with the rest obtained from reference TRBV9 and TRBJ2-2, is as follows: DSGVTQTPKHLITATGQRVTLRCSPRSGDLSVYWYQQSLDQGLQFLIQYYNGEERAKGNILERFSAQQFPDLHSELNLSSLELGDSALYFCASSVEAGGPHGELFFGEGSRLTVL.

This chain joins TRBV27 and TRBJ2-5, with D possibly TRBD1 on 5 matching bases. The J call is uncertain, as TRBJ2-7 better fits the DNA end. Germline V gene lookup returns CDR1 MNHEY and CDR2 SMNVEV (reference sequence). The CDR3 covers 16 residues. The CDR3 DNA sequence: TGTGCCAGCAGTACCCCACGGACACGACCCTCCTACGAGCAGTACTTC. Translating gives CASSTPRTRPSYEQYF.

This chain uses TRBV2 with TRBJ1-3; D possibly corresponds to TRBD1 (6 bases). The CDR3 extends over 16 amino acids. Germline V gene data show CDR1 as SNHLY and CDR2 as FYNNEI. V was clipped by 4 bases and J by 2 bases, with 15 bases between them. CDR3 residues: CASSGGGEGTGNTIYF. The DNA for the CDR3 is TGTGCCAGCAGTGGAGGGGGGGAAGGGACTGGAAACACCATATATTTT.

The rearrangement uses TRBV7-9 and TRBJ2-3; D perhaps matches TRBD2 (6 bases). V was clipped by 5 bases and J by 2 bases, with 14 bases between them. The CDR3 has 15 amino acids. Germline V gene sequence: CDR1 SEHNR, CDR2 FQNEAQ (reference sequence). In DNA form, the CDR3 reads TGTGCCAGCAGCATCTCTAGCGACTCCACAGATACGCAGTATTTT. It codes for CASSISSDSTDTQYF.

This chain connects TRBV6-5 to TRBJ2-2; 10 bases agree with TRBD2. The CDR3 contains 13 residues. The germline V gene encodes CDR1 MNHEY and CDR2 SVGAGI. J lost 8 bases, V lost 6 bases, and 3 bases had no gene match. The CDR3 DNA reads TGTGCCAGCAGCTTAGCGGGAGGAGGGGAGCTGTTTTTT. Translated, it gives CASSLAGGGELFF.

The chain links TRBV10-1 to TRBJ2-6, with 8 bases that match TRBD2. CDR3 length: 18 amino acids. Germline V lookup: CDR1 WNHNN, CDR2 SYGVQD (reference sequence). V lost 2 bases and J lost 0; bases outside the gene matches: 6. As DNA, the CDR3 is TGCGCCAGCAGTGAGGCAGCTAGCGGGCACTCTGGGGCCAACGTCCTGACTTTC. This encodes CASSEAASGHSGANVLTF.

The rearrangement links TRBV5-1 to TRBJ2-1; 10 bases align to TRBD1. Per germline, CDR1 SGHRS and CDR2 YFSETQ. The CDR3 spans 15 residues. The V gene end was trimmed by 1 base and the J gene end by 9 bases; junction bases not matched to a gene: 7. The CDR3 here is CASSLNGGQGSEQFF. CDR3 nucleotide sequence: TGCGCCAGCAGCTTGAACGGGGGACAGGGGAGTGAGCAGTTCTTC.

The V and J genes are TRBV28 and TRBJ1-5, with a tentative D call TRBD1 (6 bases). The V gene lost 6 bases and the J gene lost 0 bases, with 36 bases spanning the gap. Germline V gene data show CDR1 as MDHEN and CDR2 as SYDVKM. The CDR3 runs to 23 residues. The chain's CDR3 is CASSSRDKERVAGFPSSNQPQHF. In nucleotides, the CDR3 is TGTGCCAGCAGCAGCCGGGACAAAGAACGAGTCGCTGGGTTCCCGTCTAGCAATCAGCCCCAGCATTTT.

The genes are TRBV27 and TRBJ1-4, with no clear D. The V gene's germline CDR1 is MNHEY and CDR2 SMNVEV (reference sequence). There are 15 residues in the CDR3. Trimming left V 0 bases short and J 5 bases short, with 10 bases between. CDR3 coding DNA: TGTGCCAGCAGTTTATCGGAATCCGGGAATGAAAAACTGTTTTTT. Translated: CASSLSESGNEKLFF.

The CDR3 sequence is CASSQEPARVSGANVLTF. The DNA for the CDR3 is TGCGCCAGCAGCCAAGAACCGGCGCGGGTCTCTGGGGCCAACGTCCTGACTTTC. The chain links TRBV4-3 to TRBJ2-6, with D possibly matching TRBD2 (5 bases). Trimming left V 0 bases short and J 0 bases short, with 12 bases between. Looked up from germline, CDR1 is LGHNA and CDR2 is YSLEER. The length of the CDR3 is 18 residues.

Comments on this clone: Other DNA variants within this sample encode the same CDR3. The J gene is TRBJ2-1, the V gene TRBV25-1; 10 nucleotides agree with TRBD2. J was trimmed by 5 bases and V by 5 bases; bases with no gene match: 9. The CDR3 consists of 16 residues. The germline CDR1 and CDR2 sequences are MGHDK and SYGVNS. CDR3 nucleotide sequence: TGTGCCAGCAGTCTGCCTAGCGGGAGAACCAACAATGAGCAGTTCTTC. This codes for CASSLPSGRTNNEQFF.

This clone came up once. The rearrangement links TRBV5-1 to TRBJ1-2, with 10 positions matching TRBD1. CDR1 is SGHRS, CDR2 YFSETQ, per germline. With 4 bases clipped from V and 2 bases from J, the junction kept 8 bases outside the gene matches. The CDR3 has 16 amino acids. CDR3 coding DNA: TGCGCCAGCAGCCCGGGTGGGGGACAGGGGAACTATGGCTACACCTTC. Translating it yields CASSPGGGQGNYGYTF.

The V call is TRBV7-9, the J call TRBJ1-5; tentatively, D is TRBD1 (6 bases). This CDR3 region has 17 residues. The V gene lost 1 base and the J gene lost 11 bases, with 24 bases spanning the gap. CDR1 and CDR2 from the germline V gene are SEHNR and FQNEAQ (reference sequence). The CDR3 region has the DNA TGTGCCAGCAGCTTAGACCCGGGACACCTCGAGAATTTGGCCCAGCATTTT. The encoded protein is CASSLDPGHLENLAQHF.

V usage is TRBV5-4 and J usage is TRBJ2-5, with 7 positions matching TRBD1. The germline V gene encodes CDR1 SGHNT and CDR2 YYREEE (reference sequence). The CDR3 is 13 amino acids. The ends lost 4 bases at V and 2 bases at J; junction bases unmatched: 2. The CDR3 nucleotides read TGTGCCAGCAGCGCGGACAGGCAAGAGACCCAGTACTTC. Its protein product is CASSADRQETQYF. The whole variable domain, filled in from reference TRBV5-4 and TRBJ2-5, reads ETGVTQSPTHLIKTRGQQVTLRCSSQSGHNTVSWYQQALGQGPQFIFQYYREEENGRGNFPPRFSGLQFPNYSSELNVNALELDDSALYLCASSADRQETQYFGPGTRLLVL.